Sequencing of this T cell receptor beta chain was carried out in a study of T cell repertoires in cytomegalovirus infection. Germline V CDR1 and CDR2: SGHVS, FQNEAQ. This CDR3 comprises 16 residues. V lost 5 bases to trimming and J lost 5 bases; unmatched junction nucleotides: 13. TCRdb re-derived calls from the reads in MiXCR, one entry per CDR3 protein. The table shows more than 55,000 distinct CDR3 sequences, with 20% occurring only once. Comments on this clonotype: Its antigen remains unknown.

The V call is TRBV7-8, the J call TRBJ2-7, with 9 nucleotides matching TRBD1. The material was CD8+ T cells from cultured PBMCs, obtained from culture after CMV antigen stimulation. This receptor was taken from a human donor in good health (CMV status not recorded). Some clones in this sample may be carry-over from other donors' samples. In DNA form, the CDR3 reads TGTGCCAGCAGCAAACGGCCGGGACAGGGTACCGACGAGCAGTACTTC. Amino acids: CASSKRPGQGTDEQYF.